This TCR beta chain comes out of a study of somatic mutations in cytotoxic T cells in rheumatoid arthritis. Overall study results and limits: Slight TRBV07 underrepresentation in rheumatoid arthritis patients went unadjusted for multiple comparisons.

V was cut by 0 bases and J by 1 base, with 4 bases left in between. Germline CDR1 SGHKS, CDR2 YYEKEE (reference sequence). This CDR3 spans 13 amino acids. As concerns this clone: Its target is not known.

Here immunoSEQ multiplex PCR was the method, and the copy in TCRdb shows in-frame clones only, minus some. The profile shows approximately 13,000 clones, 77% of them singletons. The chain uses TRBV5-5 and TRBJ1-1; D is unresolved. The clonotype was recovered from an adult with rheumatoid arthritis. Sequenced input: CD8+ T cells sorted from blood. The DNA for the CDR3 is TGTGCCAGCAGCTTGGGAGAGAACACTGAAGCTTTCTTT. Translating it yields CASSLGENTEAFF.